This TCR beta chain is from a study of Ad26.COV2.S vaccination and SARS-CoV-2 variants. Overall study findings and caveats: Analyses that measured TCR breadth and depth may have underestimated total T cell responses.

Germline values: CDR1 SGHRS, CDR2 YFSETQ. CDR3 length: 16 residues. V was pared by 3 bases and J by 1 base, with 10 bases of the junction left unmatched. To note about this clone: Its target is unknown.

Assay used: immunoSEQ multiplex PCR; TCRdb lists only in-frame clones, some missing. The sample lists hundreds of thousands of clones; about 89% were seen once. Treatment in this sample: some 20 received Ad26.COV2.S at low or high dose, single or two shots; about 5 received placebo; per-sample allocation not given. After the first vaccine or placebo injection, samples were drawn on day 63. Sequences were derived from peripheral blood, sampled in a trial of Ad26.COV2.S vaccine versus placebo. The sequence was collected from a person aged 18-65 years who received the Ad26.COV2.S COVID-19 vaccine or a placebo. The rearrangement uses TRBV5-1 and TRBJ2-7, with 7 bases that match TRBD1. In DNA, the CDR3 is TGCGCCAGCAGCTGGGGTGGACAGGAAGGGTCCTACGAGCAGTACTTC. Its protein is CASSWGGQEGSYEQYF.